The 13 T cell receptor beta chains below were found in one sample sequenced in a study of Ad26.COV2.S vaccination and SARS-CoV-2 variants. TCRdb's table, derived via immunoSEQ multiplex PCR, lists solely in-frame clones and lacks some. The repertoire holds roughly 320,000 clones, with around 85% as singletons. Treatment in this sample: some 20 received Ad26.COV2.S at low or high dose, single or two shots; a few received placebo; per-sample allocation not given. On day 63 after the first injection, vaccine and placebo recipients gave samples. Sample: peripheral blood, taken in a trial of Ad26.COV2.S vaccine versus placebo. The receptors shown here come from a person between 18 and 65 years old who received the Ad26.COV2.S COVID-19 vaccine or a placebo.

The rearrangement joins TRBV30 to TRBJ2-7; 12 nucleotides align to TRBD1. The CDR3 spans 15 residues. The J segment lost 7 bases and the V segment lost 3 bases, leaving 10 bases of the junction unmatched. Germline loops: CDR1 GTSNPN, CDR2 SVGIG (reference sequence). CDR3 in DNA: TGTGCCTGGAGCAGACCGGGACAGGGGGCGCGTGAGCAGTACTTC. This encodes CAWSRPGQGAREQYF. Combining the CDR3 with reference TRBV30 and TRBJ2-7 gives the whole variable domain SQTIHQWPATLVQPVGSPLSLECTVEGTSNPNLYWYRQAAGRGLQLLFYSVGIGQISSEVPQNLSASRPQDRQFILSSKKLLLSDSGFYLCAWSRPGQGAREQYFGPGTRLTVT.

This clone has more than one count but fewer than ten. The V call is TRBV7-8, the J call TRBJ1-2, with D possibly matching TRBD1 (5 bases). The CDR3 is 13 residues long. V was trimmed by 3 bases and J by 7 bases, leaving 12 bases between them. Germline V gene sequence: CDR1 SGHVS, CDR2 FQNEAQ. CDR3 amino acids: CASSFGGGGGYTF. CDR3 DNA sequence: TGTGCCAGCAGCTTTGGGGGAGGCGGTGGCTACACCTTC.

This sequence joins TRBV7-9 and TRBJ1-2; D is possibly TRBD1 (5 bases). Per the germline V gene, CDR1 is SEHNR and CDR2 is FQNEAQ (reference sequence). Trimming took 3 bases from V and 8 from J, leaving 19 bases between them. The CDR3 contains 15 residues. The CDR3 DNA reads TGTGCCAGCAGCTTTAGCCAGGGCGCCCGGGGAGGCTACACCTTC. This gives the protein CASSFSQGARGGYTF.

The V and J genes are TRBV29-1 and TRBJ1-2, with a tentative D call TRBD1 (5 bases). V gave up 7 bases and J gave up 7 bases, with 13 bases separating them. The CDR3 spans 11 residues. Germline CDR1 and CDR2: SQVTM and ANQGSEA. CDR3 sequence reads: CSANLGVGYTF. For the CDR3, the DNA is TGCAGCGCCAATCTGGGGGTTGGCTACACCTTC.

The chain joins TRBV5-8 to TRBJ2-5, with TRBD2 matching 7 bases. This CDR3 has 16 amino acids. The J segment lost 2 bases and the V segment lost 0 bases, leaving 7 bases of the junction unmatched. CDR1 and CDR2 from the germline V gene are SGHTS and YDEGEE. The CDR3 loop is CASSLAKGAGQETQYF. The CDR3 DNA reads as TGTGCCAGCAGCTTGGCCAAGGGAGCGGGGCAAGAGACCCAGTACTTC.

The chain employs TRBV10-3 and TRBJ1-5, with no clear D. The CDR3 extends over 14 amino acids. CDR1 and CDR2 from the germline V gene are ENHRY and SYGVKD. The V gene lost 4 bases and the J gene lost 5 bases, with 12 bases spanning the gap. CDR3 bases: TGTGCCATCAGTGGTCAACACGATGATCAGCCCCAGCATTTT. Amino acid sequence: CAISGQHDDQPQHF.

This chain joins TRBV18 and TRBJ1-5, with unresolved D. The germline gives CDR1 KGHSH, CDR2 LQKENI. The CDR3 has 13 amino acids. Deletions cut 2 bases from V and 5 bases from J, with 7 bases between. CDR3 residues: CASSPMGDQPQHF. The CDR3 DNA sequence: TGTGCCAGCTCACCAATGGGCGATCAGCCCCAGCATTTT.

V gene TRBV5-1 combines with J gene TRBJ2-5, with no clear D. This CDR3 comprises 14 residues. Trimming removed 0 bases from V and 2 bases from J, with 8 bases in between. Germline V gene lookup returns CDR1 SGHRS and CDR2 YFSETQ. This CDR3 reads CASSLGAGQETQYF. DNA for the CDR3: TGCGCCAGCAGCTTGGGGGCCGGGCAAGAGACCCAGTACTTC.

The chain recombines TRBV29-1 with TRBJ2-7, with TRBD2 matching 9 bases. Trimming cost V 2 bases and J 3 bases; bases outside gene matches: 11. This CDR3 has 16 residues. Germline V gene sequence: CDR1 SQVTM, CDR2 ANQGSEA. The CDR3 is CSVETASGGYNYEQYF. In nucleotides, the CDR3 is TGCAGCGTTGAAACGGCCAGCGGGGGGTACAACTACGAGCAGTACTTC.

V is TRBV7-2 and J is TRBJ2-3, with 7 bases lining up with TRBD2. The V gene's germline CDR1 is SGHTA and CDR2 FQGNSA. Trimming at V came to 2 bases and at J to 12 bases, leaving 11 bases not matched to a gene. The CDR3 is made up of 14 amino acids. CDR3 coding DNA: TGTGCCAGCAGCTTATTTGGGGGGGAGGGCGTTCAGTATTTT. This sequence encodes CASSLFGGEGVQYF.

Worth noting for this clone: The junction departs from germline at one end; a sequencing error may be responsible. Here the CDR3 reads CASSQAPALNEKLFF. The CDR3 DNA is TGTGCCAGCAGTCAAGCTCCGGCTCTTAATGAAAAACTGTTTTTT. This chain connects TRBV14 to TRBJ1-4, with D hard to call. The V gene's germline CDR1 is SGHDN and CDR2 FVKESK. The CDR3 loop spans 15 amino acids.

This chain links TRBV7-9 with TRBJ2-3; D possibly corresponds to TRBD1 (6 bases). The length of the CDR3 is 16 residues. Trimming took 5 bases from V and 0 from J, leaving 15 bases between them. The germline V gene has CDR1 SEHNR and CDR2 FQNEAQ (reference sequence). CDR3: CASSPLDSLSTDTQYF. CDR3 bases: TGTGCCAGCAGCCCCCTGGACAGCCTTAGCACAGATACGCAGTATTTT.

The J gene is TRBJ1-5, the V gene TRBV5-8; D gene uncertain. CDR1 SGHTS and CDR2 YDEGEE come from the germline V gene. This CDR3 has 16 residues. V lost 4 bases and J lost 0, with 14 bases in between. The CDR3 loop reads CASSRFDGYSNQPQHF. CDR3 coding DNA: TGTGCCAGCAGCCGGTTTGACGGTTATAGCAATCAGCCCCAGCATTTT.